This T cell receptor beta chain derives from a study of OX40 agonist ivuxolimab in advanced cancers. General notes on the study: Ivuxolimab, which targeted the costimulatory receptor OX40 (CD134), was an agonistic, fully human IgG2 monoclonal antibody. The paper describes the monotherapy dose-escalation part (N = 52 patients) of the phase I trial of ivuxolimab. In the dose-escalation cohort, more than 75% of patients were male, and the mean age was around 60 years, with a range of about 23 to 80. Intravenous ivuxolimab was administered to patients every 2 weeks at six dose levels: 0.01, 0.1, 0.3, 1.5, 3 and 10 mg/kg. Peripheral TCRbeta sequencing aimed to test whether ivuxolimab altered TCR sequence diversity and caused clonal T-cell expansion. Patients were allowed to have had prior anti-PD-1, anti-PD-L1 or anti-CTLA-4 therapy, and 40% of the dose-escalation patients had previously received checkpoint inhibitors. Partial responses were achieved by three dose-escalation patients, of whom one had hepatocellular carcinoma and two had cutaneous melanoma. Of the roughly 54 dose-escalation patients, hepatocellular carcinoma was present in some 19, melanoma in some 15, renal cell carcinoma in 9 and head and neck cancer in 9.

From cysteine to phenylalanine, the CDR3 is 17 amino acids long. Only CDR3 DNA remains: 51 bases, in frame from the first base. From the germline V gene, CDR1 is SGHTS and CDR2 is YDEGEE. Trimming accounts for 5 bases at V and 4 bases at J, while the number of junction bases matched to no gene is 13. This clone was observed once. Its antigen remains unidentified. No per-base quality is available; no much larger clone lies one base away. Weak support is all one read offers. Overall results and qualifications from the work: Low levels of normalized T-cell clonal expansion were also seen in some nonresponding patients. Clonal expansion of both CD4+ and CD8+ blood T cells was observed from baseline to week 6 at doses 0.1 to 3.0 mg/kg. The antigen specificity of the clonally expanded peripheral T cells was not determined. After ivuxolimab, more expanded clones were found on average in CD8+ T cells than in CD4+ T cells. In the 0.1-3.0 mg/kg groups, partial responders had among the lowest normalized peripheral clonal expansion, particularly in CD8+ T cells.

Genomic DNA was isolated from the sorted cells so that the TCRbeta CDR3 region could be sequenced. TCRbeta CDR3 regions were sequenced using the immunoSEQ Assay. TCRdb took this table from immuneACCESS and kept in-frame rearrangements with V and J called. Such tables lack part of the clones; where checked against another copy, unresolved V genes explain under half of the gap, and the rest is unexplained. Across this sample there are some 5,100 clones, with 66% seen only once. Together, the top ten hold 72% of the sample. Patients with a history of autoimmune disease or receiving systemic immunosuppression were excluded from the trial. Peripheral blood for TCR sequencing was drawn from every dose cohort at baseline, at cycle 4 day 1 and at cycle 7 day 1. The samples were taken from a phase I, first-in-human, multicenter, open-label dose-escalation trial of ivuxolimab. Adults with locally advanced or metastatic melanoma, renal cell, hepatocellular, or head and neck squamous cell carcinoma were enrolled in the trial. Before TCR sequencing, CD4+ T cells and CD8+ T cells were sorted from peripheral blood as separate populations.

This chain joins TRBV5-8 to TRBJ2-1; 9 junctional bases match TRBD2. The material was CD4+ or CD8+ T cells sorted from blood, obtained in a trial of the OX40 agonist ivuxolimab. This clonotype was sampled from an adult with an advanced solid tumor such as melanoma, head and neck, liver or kidney cancer. Here is the DNA: TGTGCCAGCAGGGTGGGGCTGGCGGGGGGGTCATACAATGAGCAGTTCTTC. Its coded protein is CASRVGLAGGSYNEQFF.